Sequencing of this TCR beta chain was carried out in a study of cytomegalovirus exposure and HLA in healthy donors. Findings of the study overall: A few chains linked to CMV were shown in vitro to be specific for CMV antigens. HLA alleles showed associations with some 17,000 TCR beta sequences in a later analysis, at a 0.05 false discovery rate. TCR beta sequences reportedly predicted most subjects' HLA-A and HLA-B alleles accurately.

The donors (healthy individuals) were bone marrow donors. As for this clone: The antigen is undetermined.

PCR used 60 Vbeta primers and 13 Jbeta primers. Using immunoSEQ multiplex PCR, the repertoire was profiled, and TCRdb retains in-frame clones only, with some absent. The sample comprises about 150,000 clones, around three quarters of which are singletons, and 2% to 2.5% rests with the top ten. Unmatched junction bases numbered 6, after V lost 1 base and J lost 10 bases. The CDR3 extends over 15 amino acids. Per the germline V gene, CDR1 is SGHNT and CDR2 is YYREEE (reference sequence). The chain carries TRBV5-4 and TRBJ2-1; 12 nucleotides align to TRBD2. The sequencing input was PBMCs. The receptor's source is a man aged 35 to 55 in good health and CMV-seronegative. CDR3 residues: CASSLMPSGGAEQFF. CDR3 DNA sequence: TGTGCCAGCAGCTTGATGCCTAGCGGGGGGGCCGAGCAGTTCTTC.